This TCR beta chain was profiled in a study of shared clonotypes between healthy human individuals. Notes on the study in general: Around 5.3% of naive CD4 clonotypes were shared across four donors. Sample collection involved blood only; tissue repertoires are likely different.

This clone has only a few counts. Its target is not known. The table came from immunoSEQ multiplex PCR; TCRdb's copy has only in-frame clones and leaves some out. The table lists more than 550,000 clones, about two thirds of them singletons. The CDR3 contains 15 residues. In germline, CDR1 is MDHEN, CDR2 SYDVKM. V shed 6 bases and J shed 2 bases, with 14 bases lying between them. The receptor comes from a woman aged 25 to 39 in good health. The chain recombines TRBV28 with TRBJ1-5; D is undetermined. Sequenced: memory CD4+ T cells sorted from blood. Subset reported: CD45RA-negative fraction. The CDR3 coding sequence is TGTGCCAGCAGCGCGTCGGGGTTCGGCAATCAGCCCCAGCATTTT. Amino acid sequence: CASSASGFGNQPQHF.